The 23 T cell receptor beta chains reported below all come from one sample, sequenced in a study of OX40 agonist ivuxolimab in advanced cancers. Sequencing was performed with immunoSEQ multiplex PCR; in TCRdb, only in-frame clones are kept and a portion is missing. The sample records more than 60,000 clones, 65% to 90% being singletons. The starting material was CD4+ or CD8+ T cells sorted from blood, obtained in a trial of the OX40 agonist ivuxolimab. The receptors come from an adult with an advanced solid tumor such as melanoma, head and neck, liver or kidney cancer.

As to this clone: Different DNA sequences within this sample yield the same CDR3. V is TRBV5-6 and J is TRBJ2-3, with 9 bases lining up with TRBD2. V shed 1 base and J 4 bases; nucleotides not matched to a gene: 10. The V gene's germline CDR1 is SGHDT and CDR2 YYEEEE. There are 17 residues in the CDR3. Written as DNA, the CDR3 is TGTGCCAGCAGCTTGAGGGCTGGCGGGGGGGTCGCAGATACGCAGTATTTT. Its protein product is CASSLRAGGGVADTQYF.

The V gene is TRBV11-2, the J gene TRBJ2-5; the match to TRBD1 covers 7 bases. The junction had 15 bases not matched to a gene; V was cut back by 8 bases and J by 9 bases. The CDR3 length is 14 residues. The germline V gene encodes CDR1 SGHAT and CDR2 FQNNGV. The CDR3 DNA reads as TGTGCCAGCCTACAGGGGCCGGGGCGTGATTCCCAGTACTTC. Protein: CASLQGPGRDSQYF.

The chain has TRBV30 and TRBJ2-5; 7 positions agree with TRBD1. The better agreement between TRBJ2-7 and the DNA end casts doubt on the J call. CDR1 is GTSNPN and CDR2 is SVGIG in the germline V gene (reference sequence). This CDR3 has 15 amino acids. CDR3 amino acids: CAWSDTGTVSYEQYF. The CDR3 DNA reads TGTGCCTGGAGTGATACCGGGACAGTTTCCTACGAGCAGTACTTC.

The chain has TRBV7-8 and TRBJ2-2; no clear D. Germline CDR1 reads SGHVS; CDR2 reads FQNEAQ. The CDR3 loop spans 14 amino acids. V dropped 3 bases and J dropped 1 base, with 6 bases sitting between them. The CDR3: CASSFARNTGELFF. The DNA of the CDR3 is TGTGCCAGCAGCTTTGCCCGGAACACCGGGGAGCTGTTTTTT.

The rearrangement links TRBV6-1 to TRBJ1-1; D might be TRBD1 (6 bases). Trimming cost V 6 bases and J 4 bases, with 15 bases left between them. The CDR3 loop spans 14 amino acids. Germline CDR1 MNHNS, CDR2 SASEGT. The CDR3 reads CASSTGLSGTEAFF. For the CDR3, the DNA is TGTGCCAGCAGCACAGGGCTTTCGGGCACTGAAGCTTTCTTT.

In DNA, the CDR3 is TGTGCCAGTAGTATAAGTCGGGACGAGACCCAGTACTTC. Translation: CASSISRDETQYF. J is TRBJ2-5 and V is TRBV19; D is possibly TRBD1 or TRBD2 (5 bases each). The CDR3 sequence is 13 residues long. With 2 bases removed from V and 5 bases from J, the gap between germline ends came to 9 bases. Germline-derived CDR1 and CDR2 are LNHDA and SQIVND (reference sequence). The variable domain in full, with the rest retrieved from reference TRBV19 and TRBJ2-5, is DGGITQSPKYLFRKEGQNVTLSCEQNLNHDAMYWYRQDPGQGLRLIYYSQIVNDFQKGDIAEGYSVSREKKESFPLTVTSAQKNPTAFYLCASSISRDETQYFGPGTRLLVL.

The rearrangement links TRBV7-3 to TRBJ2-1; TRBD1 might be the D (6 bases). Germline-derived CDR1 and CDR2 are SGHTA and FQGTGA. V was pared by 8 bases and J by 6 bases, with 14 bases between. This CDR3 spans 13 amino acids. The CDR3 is CASAGQSSNEQFF. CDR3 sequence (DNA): TGTGCCAGCGCCGGACAGAGCAGCAATGAGCAGTTCTTC.

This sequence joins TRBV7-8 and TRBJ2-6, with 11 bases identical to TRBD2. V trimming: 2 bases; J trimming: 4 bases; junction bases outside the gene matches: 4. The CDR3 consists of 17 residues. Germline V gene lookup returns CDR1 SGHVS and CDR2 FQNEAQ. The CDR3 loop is CASSLLAGGSGANVLTF. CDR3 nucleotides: TGTGCCAGCAGCTTACTAGCGGGGGGATCAGGGGCCAACGTCCTGACTTTC.

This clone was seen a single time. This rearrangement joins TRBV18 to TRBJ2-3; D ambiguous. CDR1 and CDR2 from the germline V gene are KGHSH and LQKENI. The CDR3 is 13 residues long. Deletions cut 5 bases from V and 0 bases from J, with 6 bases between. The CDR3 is CASSTLSTDTQYF. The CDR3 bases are TGTGCCAGCTCAACGTTGAGCACAGATACGCAGTATTTT.

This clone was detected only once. The DNA of the CDR3 is TGTGCCTGGAGTGTACGACAGGGGAATCAGCCCCAGCATTTT. Its protein product is CAWSVRQGNQPQHF. The chain combines TRBV30 with TRBJ1-5; the match to TRBD1 covers 8 bases. Germline V gene data show CDR1 as GTSNPN and CDR2 as SVGIG (reference sequence). V was clipped by 0 bases and J by 4 bases; unmatched bases: 2. There are 14 residues in the CDR3.

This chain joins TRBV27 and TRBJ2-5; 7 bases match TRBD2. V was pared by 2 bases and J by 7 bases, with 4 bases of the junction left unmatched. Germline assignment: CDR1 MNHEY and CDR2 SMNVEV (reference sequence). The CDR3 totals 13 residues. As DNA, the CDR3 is TGTGCCAGCAGTTTAGAGGGGAGGGGGACCCAGTACTTC. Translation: CASSLEGRGTQYF.

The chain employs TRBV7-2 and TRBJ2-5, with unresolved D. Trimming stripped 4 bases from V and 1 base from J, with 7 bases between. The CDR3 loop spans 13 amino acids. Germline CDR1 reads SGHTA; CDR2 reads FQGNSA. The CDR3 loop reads CASSYGSQETQYF. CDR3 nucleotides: TGTGCCAGCAGCTACGGTAGCCAAGAGACCCAGTACTTC.

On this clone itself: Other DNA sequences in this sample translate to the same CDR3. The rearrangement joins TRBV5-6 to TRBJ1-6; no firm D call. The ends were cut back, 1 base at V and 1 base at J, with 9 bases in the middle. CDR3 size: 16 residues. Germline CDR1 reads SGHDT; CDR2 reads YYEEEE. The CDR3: CASSLLSVSYNSPLHF. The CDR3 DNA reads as TGTGCCAGCAGCTTGCTATCGGTATCCTATAATTCACCCCTCCACTTT.

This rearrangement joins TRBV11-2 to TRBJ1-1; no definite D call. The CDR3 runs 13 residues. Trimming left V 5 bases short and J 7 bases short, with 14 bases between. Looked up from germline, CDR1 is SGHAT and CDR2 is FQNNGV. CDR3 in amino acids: CASSPTQRGEAFF. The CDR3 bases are TGTGCCAGCAGCCCGACTCAACGGGGTGAAGCTTTCTTT.

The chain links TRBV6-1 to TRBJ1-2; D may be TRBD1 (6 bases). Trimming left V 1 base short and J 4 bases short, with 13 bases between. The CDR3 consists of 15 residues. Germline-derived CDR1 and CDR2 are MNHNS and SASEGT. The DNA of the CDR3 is TGTGCCAGCAGTGAAGAACCGGGGGCACCCTATGGCTACACCTTC. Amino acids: CASSEEPGAPYGYTF.

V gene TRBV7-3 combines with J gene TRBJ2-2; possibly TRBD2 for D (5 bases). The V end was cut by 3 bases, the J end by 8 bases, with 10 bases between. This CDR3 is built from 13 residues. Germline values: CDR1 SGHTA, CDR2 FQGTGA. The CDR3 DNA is TGTGCCAGCAGCTTCGGGATTTCAGGGGAGCTGTTTTTT. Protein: CASSFGISGELFF.

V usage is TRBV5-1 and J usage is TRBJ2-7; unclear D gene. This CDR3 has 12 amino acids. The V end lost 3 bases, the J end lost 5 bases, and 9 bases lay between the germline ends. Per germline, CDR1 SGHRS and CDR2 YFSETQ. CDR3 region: CASSSGSHEQYF. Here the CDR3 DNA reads TGCGCCAGCAGCTCTGGTTCCCACGAGCAGTACTTC.

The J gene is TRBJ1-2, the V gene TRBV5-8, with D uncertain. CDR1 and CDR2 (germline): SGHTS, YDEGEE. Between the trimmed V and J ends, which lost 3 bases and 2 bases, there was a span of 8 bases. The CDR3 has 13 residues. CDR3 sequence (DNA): TGTGCCAGCAGCTCACCCCCAAACTATGGCTACACCTTC. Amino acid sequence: CASSSPPNYGYTF. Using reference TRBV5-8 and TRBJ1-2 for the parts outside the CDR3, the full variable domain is EAGVTQSPTHLIKTRGQQATLRCSPISGHTSVYWYQQALGLGLQFLLWYDEGEERNRGNFPPRFSGRQFPNYSSELNVNALELEDSALYLCASSSPPNYGYTFGSGTRLTVV.

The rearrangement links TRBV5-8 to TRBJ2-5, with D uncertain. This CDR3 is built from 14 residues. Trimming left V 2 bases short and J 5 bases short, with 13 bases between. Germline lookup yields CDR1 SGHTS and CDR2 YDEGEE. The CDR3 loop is CASSFGPAGETQYF. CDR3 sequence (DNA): TGTGCCAGCAGCTTCGGACCCGCTGGGGAGACCCAGTACTTC.

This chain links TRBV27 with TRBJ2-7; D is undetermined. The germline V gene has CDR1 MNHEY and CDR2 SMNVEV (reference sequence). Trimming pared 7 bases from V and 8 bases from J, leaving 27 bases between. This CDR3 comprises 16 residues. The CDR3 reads CASNSGQSYPQSQQYF. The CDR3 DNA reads TGTGCCAGCAATTCGGGCCAATCTTATCCCCAAAGTCAGCAGTACTTC.

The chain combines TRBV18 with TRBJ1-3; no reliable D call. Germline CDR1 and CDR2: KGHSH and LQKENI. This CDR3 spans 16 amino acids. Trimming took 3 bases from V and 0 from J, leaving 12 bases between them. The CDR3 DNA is TGTGCCAGCTCACCCCAAAACGGTCGCTCTGGAAACACCATATATTTT. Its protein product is CASSPQNGRSGNTIYF. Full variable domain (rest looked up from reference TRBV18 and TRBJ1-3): NAGVMQNPRHLVRRRGQEARLRCSPMKGHSHVYWYRQLPEEGLKFMVYLQKENIIDESGMPKERFSAEFPKEGPSILRIQQVVRGDSAAYFCASSPQNGRSGNTIYFGEGSWLTVV.

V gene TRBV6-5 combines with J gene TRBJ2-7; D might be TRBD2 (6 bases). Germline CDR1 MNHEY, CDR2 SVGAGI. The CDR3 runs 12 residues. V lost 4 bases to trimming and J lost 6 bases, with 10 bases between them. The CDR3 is CASSSRDSEQYF. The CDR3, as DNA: TGTGCCAGCAGTTCCCGGGACTCCGAGCAGTACTTC.

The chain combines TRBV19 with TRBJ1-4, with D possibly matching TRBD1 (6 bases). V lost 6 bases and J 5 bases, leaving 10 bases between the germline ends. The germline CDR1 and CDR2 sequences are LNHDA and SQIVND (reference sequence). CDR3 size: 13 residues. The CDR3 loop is CASRGQRNEKLFF. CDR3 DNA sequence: TGTGCCAGTAGAGGACAGAGGAATGAAAAACTGTTTTTT.